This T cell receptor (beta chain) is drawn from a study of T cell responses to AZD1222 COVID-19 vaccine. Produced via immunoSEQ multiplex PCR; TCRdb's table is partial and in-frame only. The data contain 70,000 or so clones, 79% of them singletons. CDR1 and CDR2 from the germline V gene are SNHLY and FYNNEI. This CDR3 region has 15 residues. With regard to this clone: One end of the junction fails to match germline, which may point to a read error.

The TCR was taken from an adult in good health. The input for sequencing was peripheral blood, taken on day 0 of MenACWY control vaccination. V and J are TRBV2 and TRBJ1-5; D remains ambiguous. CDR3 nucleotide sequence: TGTGCTAGCAGTGAAGTGCGGGCAGGAAATCAGCCCCAGCATTTT. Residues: CASSEVRAGNQPQHF. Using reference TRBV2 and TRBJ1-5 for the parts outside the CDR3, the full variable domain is EPEVTQTPSHQVTQMGQEVILRCVPISNHLYFYWYRQILGQKVEFLVSFYNNEISEKSEIFDDQFSVERPDGSNFTLKIRSTKLEDSAMYFCASSEVRAGNQPQHFGDGTRLSIL.